This passage covers 30 T cell receptor beta chains from one sample sequenced in a study of T cells in Graves' hyperthyroidism and ophthalmopathy. RNA transcripts yielded amplified TCR beta CDR3 regions. During a first-round RT-PCR of the TCR CDR3, the HTBI primer set was used. TCRdb reprocessed the multiplex PCR reads with MiXCR, giving one entry per CDR3 protein. There are 250,000 to 350,000 distinct CDR3 sequences in the sample; about 18% occur only once, and approximately 60% lies in the top ten. Source material: blood. The receptors were gathered from a woman in her fifties or sixties with Graves' ophthalmopathy.

This clonotype was observed many times. The rearrangement links TRBV10-3 to TRBJ2-7; TRBD2 might be the D (6 bases). CDR1 and CDR2 (germline): ENHRY, SYGVKD. Trimming took off 9 bases at V and 2 bases at J, with 14 bases between the two ends. The CDR3 is made up of 13 amino acids. The CDR3 spells CAMRGDSPYEQYF. The CDR3 DNA is TGTGCCATGCGGGGAGACAGCCCCTACGAGCAGTACTTC.

There are many counts of this clonotype. This chain connects TRBV18 to TRBJ1-2; D is perhaps TRBD1 (5 bases). The ends were cut back, 3 bases at V and 6 bases at J, with 11 bases in the middle. The CDR3 spans 13 residues. The germline CDR1 and CDR2 sequences are KGHSH and LQKENI. The DNA for the CDR3 is TGTGCCAGCTCACCTAGCCAGGGCGATGGCTACACCTTC. Translated: CASSPSQGDGYTF.

This clonotype was seen ten or more times. This chain links TRBV18 with TRBJ2-7; the match to TRBD1 covers 9 bases. The ends lost 1 base at V and 5 bases at J; junction bases unmatched: 3. Germline CDR1 reads KGHSH; CDR2 reads LQKENI. There are 14 residues in the CDR3. CDR3 sequence: CASSPQGQGNEQYF. The CDR3 bases are TGTGCCAGCTCACCACAAGGACAGGGGAACGAGCAGTACTTC.

Concerning this clonotype itself: A much larger clone differs by one base, so this may be a read error. The chain combines TRBV9 with TRBJ2-7; TRBD1 or TRBD2 may be the D gene (5 bases each). The CDR3 length is 13 residues. Germline CDR1 is SGDLS and CDR2 is YYNGEE. V was pared by 4 bases and J by 3 bases, with 11 bases between. CDR3 in amino acids: CASSQGPHYEQYF. Here the CDR3 DNA reads TGTGCCAGCAGCCAGGGACCTCACTACGAGCAGTACTTC.

This clonotype was observed a handful of times. The V gene is TRBV20-1, the J gene TRBJ1-2; 10 bases map to TRBD1. The CDR3 has 14 residues. The V gene's germline CDR1 is DFQATT and CDR2 SNEGSKA (reference sequence). V was pared by 5 bases and J by 8 bases, with 11 bases of the junction left unmatched. As DNA, the CDR3 is TGCAGTGCTCTCCGGGACAGGGGTTTCCGCGGCTACACCTTC. Translation: CSALRDRGFRGYTF.

This clonotype was observed once. The chain combines TRBV4-1 with TRBJ2-6; D could derive from TRBD1 or TRBD2 (5 bases each). This CDR3 has 18 residues. Trimming pared 1 base from V and 0 bases from J, leaving 13 bases between. CDR1 and CDR2 (germline): MGHRA, YSYEKL. The CDR3: CASSQGRGRHSGANVLTF. The CDR3 nucleotides are TGCGCCAGCAGCCAAGGTCGGGGCAGACACTCTGGGGCCAACGTCCTGACTTTC.

At least ten counts were recorded for this clonotype. V usage is TRBV18 and J usage is TRBJ2-7; 7 nucleotides align to TRBD2. CDR1 KGHSH and CDR2 LQKENI come from the germline V gene. CDR3 length: 14 amino acids. After removal of 4 bases from V and 3 bases from J, the junction contained 6 bases not matched to a gene. The CDR3 region has the DNA TGTGCCAGCTCACTCCGGGGAGGGGTCTACGAGCAGTACTTC. Translating gives CASSLRGGVYEQYF. The full variable domain, rest sourced from reference TRBV18 and TRBJ2-7, is NAGVMQNPRHLVRRRGQEARLRCSPMKGHSHVYWYRQLPEEGLKFMVYLQKENIIDESGMPKERFSAEFPKEGPSILRIQQVVRGDSAAYFCASSLRGGVYEQYFGPGTRLTVT.

To note about this clonotype: Its ends do not fully match the called genes, so a read error is possible. The chain uses TRBV2 and TRBJ1-5, with 10 bases aligning to TRBD1. Germline-derived CDR1 and CDR2 are SNHLY and FYNNEI. The CDR3 is 16 amino acids. CDR3 sequence reads: CAGSTKTGGFFQPQHF. For the CDR3, the DNA is TGTGCCGGCAGTACCAAGACAGGGGGCTTTTTTCAGCCCCAGCATTTT.

In this sample, this clonotype turned up many times. This chain links TRBV5-1 with TRBJ1-1; 7 nucleotides match TRBD1. J lost 0 bases, V lost 4 bases, and 6 bases had no gene match. There are 15 residues in the CDR3. CDR1 and CDR2 (germline): SGHRS, YFSETQ. The CDR3 protein is CASSQLQGMNTEAFF. CDR3 coding DNA: TGCGCCAGCAGCCAGCTACAGGGGATGAACACTGAAGCTTTCTTT.

This clonotype was recorded many times. The chain links TRBV7-8 to TRBJ2-1; no clear D. The CDR3 is 14 amino acids. Germline CDR1 reads SGHVS; CDR2 reads FQNEAQ. V lost 1 base and J 6 bases, leaving 10 bases between the germline ends. CDR3 DNA sequence: TGTGCCAGCAGCTTAGTCGGGTGGGGCAATGAGCAGTTCTTC. Translated: CASSLVGWGNEQFF.

The V call is TRBV7-3, the J call TRBJ2-1; D not certain. V lost 5 bases and J 5 bases, leaving 10 bases between the germline ends. Germline V gene data show CDR1 as SGHTA and CDR2 as FQGTGA. This CDR3 region has 13 residues. The CDR3 coding sequence is TGTGCCAGCAGCCCCCTCGCGGACAATGAGCAGTTCTTC. This codes for CASSPLADNEQFF.

This clonotype was picked up many times. The rearrangement links TRBV7-9 to TRBJ2-7; D may match TRBD1 or TRBD2 (5 bases each). In germline, CDR1 is SEHNR, CDR2 FQNEAQ (reference sequence). V shed 5 bases and J shed 3 bases, with 14 bases lying between them. The CDR3 spans 14 residues. The CDR3: CASSPRDGVYEQYF. CDR3 nucleotides: TGTGCCAGCAGCCCCCGGGACGGAGTCTACGAGCAGTACTTC.

This clonotype was seen ten or more times. The chain combines TRBV20-1 with TRBJ1-5; maybe TRBD1 (6 bases). Per the germline V gene, CDR1 is DFQATT and CDR2 is SNEGSKA (reference sequence). This CDR3 is 15 amino acids long. The V gene lost 3 bases and the J gene lost 6 bases, with 18 bases spanning the gap. This chain's CDR3 is CSASEGLGASQPQHF. Written as DNA, the CDR3 is TGCAGTGCTAGTGAAGGTTTGGGGGCTTCTCAGCCCCAGCATTTT.

V is TRBV5-1 and J is TRBJ2-1; 8 bases fit TRBD2. The CDR3 is made up of 14 amino acids. CDR1 SGHRS and CDR2 YFSETQ come from the germline V gene. J gave up 7 bases and V 0 bases, and 3 bases lay outside the gene matches. Here the CDR3 reads CASSLELAVNEQFF. Here the CDR3 DNA reads TGCGCCAGCAGCTTGGAACTAGCGGTTAATGAGCAGTTCTTC.

The chain uses TRBV4-3 and TRBJ2-3; 8 bases are a match to TRBD2. The trim removed 4 bases at V and 0 bases at J, leaving 12 bases unmatched. Looked up from germline, CDR1 is LGHNA and CDR2 is YSLEER. The CDR3 covers 18 residues. DNA of the CDR3: TGCGCCAGCAGCCGCTGGTCGGGTAGCGGGACTAGCACAGATACGCAGTATTTT. Amino acid sequence: CASSRWSGSGTSTDTQYF.

The chain is built from TRBV9 and TRBJ1-2, with TRBD1 matching 10 bases. V lost 0 bases and J lost 4; bases outside the gene matches: 3. Germline CDR1 SGDLS, CDR2 YYNGEE. The CDR3 length is 15 residues. This CDR3 reads CASSVGGDRGYGYTF. DNA for the CDR3: TGTGCCAGCAGCGTAGGGGGGGACAGGGGCTATGGCTACACCTTC.

This sequence joins TRBV9 and TRBJ2-1; the D call may be TRBD1 or TRBD2 (5 bases each). The CDR3 has 14 residues. Per germline, CDR1 SGDLS and CDR2 YYNGEE. V lost 0 bases, J lost 2 bases, and 6 bases lay in between. CDR3: CASSVGGAYNEQFF. The CDR3 DNA follows: TGTGCCAGCAGCGTAGGAGGGGCCTACAATGAGCAGTTCTTC.

This clonotype appeared a few times. The rearrangement joins TRBV6-5 to TRBJ2-1; TRBD2 agrees at 10 bases. V dropped 2 bases and J dropped 2; count of bases not matched to a gene: 3. Germline CDR1 and CDR2: MNHEY and SVGAGI. The CDR3 has 16 residues. The CDR3 DNA reads as TGTGCCAGCAGTTACAGCGGGAGGGCCCCCTACAATGAGCAGTTCTTC. Translated, it gives CASSYSGRAPYNEQFF.

This clonotype has a count of ten or more. The chain employs TRBV27 and TRBJ1-4, with 8 bases matching TRBD1. The J segment lost 2 bases and the V segment lost 6 bases, leaving 11 bases of the junction unmatched. The CDR3 length is 17 residues. Germline assignment: CDR1 MNHEY and CDR2 SMNVEV (reference sequence). The CDR3 loop is CASRSKDRVGTNEKLFF. The DNA for the CDR3 is TGTGCCAGCAGAAGCAAGGACAGGGTTGGGACTAATGAAAAACTGTTTTTT.

This clonotype has a count of ten or more. The chain joins TRBV7-9 to TRBJ1-1; D uncertain. In germline, CDR1 is SEHNR, CDR2 FQNEAQ (reference sequence). The CDR3 totals 16 residues. V gave up 5 bases and J gave up 4 bases, with 20 bases separating them. CDR3 sequence reads: CASSARLQFESTEAFF. In nucleotides, the CDR3 is TGTGCCAGCAGCGCCCGACTTCAGTTCGAAAGCACTGAAGCTTTCTTT.

The table lists this clonotype with a few counts. The gene calls are TRBV27 and TRBJ1-1, with a weak D call TRBD1 (6 bases). CDR1 is MNHEY and CDR2 is SMNVEV in the germline V gene (reference sequence). The CDR3 has 13 residues. Trimming took off 4 bases at V and 6 bases at J, with 12 bases between the two ends. CDR3 protein: CASSSQGQSEAFF. CDR3 bases: TGTGCCAGCAGTTCCCAAGGACAGTCTGAAGCTTTCTTT.

At least ten counts were recorded for this clonotype. The chain employs TRBV20-1 and TRBJ2-7; TRBD2 matches at 7 bases. The V gene's germline CDR1 is DFQATT and CDR2 SNEGSKA (reference sequence). V lost 1 base to trimming and J lost 3 bases; unmatched junction nucleotides: 9. This CDR3 region has 15 residues. The CDR3 sequence: CSARVAGALDYEQYF. The CDR3, as DNA: TGCAGTGCTAGAGTTGCGGGAGCCTTGGACTACGAGCAGTACTTC.

This clonotype has a count of ten or more. The chain carries TRBV7-9 and TRBJ1-1; no reliable D call. The CDR3 sequence is 13 residues long. Trimming took off 5 bases at V and 7 bases at J, with 14 bases between the two ends. The germline gives CDR1 SEHNR, CDR2 FQNEAQ (reference sequence). The CDR3 reads CASSREGGIEAFF. Here the CDR3 DNA reads TGTGCCAGCAGCCGGGAGGGCGGCATTGAAGCTTTCTTT.

The rearrangement uses TRBV12-3 or TRBV12-4 and TRBJ2-7, with TRBD1 identical over 9 bases. Trimming at V came to 4 bases and at J to 1 base, leaving 5 bases not matched to a gene. The CDR3 is 15 amino acids. In nucleotides, the CDR3 is TGTGCCAGCAGTTCGAGACAGGGGGTGTCCTACGAGCAGTACTTC. Amino acids: CASSSRQGVSYEQYF.

This chain's CDR3 is CASNSPGTGTYEQYF. The CDR3 DNA follows: TGTGCCAGCAATTCCCCCGGGACAGGCACCTACGAGCAGTACTTC. The chain combines TRBV28 with TRBJ2-7; 8 nucleotides line up with TRBD1. The ends lost 7 bases at V and 2 bases at J; junction bases unmatched: 10. The CDR3 is 15 residues long. The germline gives CDR1 MDHEN, CDR2 SYDVKM.

This clonotype came up once. This chain links TRBV7-6 with TRBJ2-7; possible D gene TRBD2, 6 bases. There are 14 residues in the CDR3. The V end lost 1 base, the J end lost 6 bases, and 13 bases lay between the germline ends. Germline CDR1 is SGHVS and CDR2 is FNYEAQ. CDR3 nucleotides: TGTGCCAGCAGCTTAGATGCGGGGTCGGGCGAGCAGTACTTC. It is translated as CASSLDAGSGEQYF.

V and J are TRBV20-1 and TRBJ2-5, with 10 bases lining up with TRBD1. CDR1 DFQATT and CDR2 SNEGSKA come from the germline V gene (reference sequence). Trimming took 6 bases from V and 4 from J; bases not matched to a gene: 8. The CDR3 length is 14 residues. The CDR3 sequence is CSARPGTGAETQYF. The DNA of the CDR3 is TGCAGTGCCCGCCCAGGGACAGGGGCAGAGACCCAGTACTTC.

Many counts were recorded for this clonotype. The rearrangement links TRBV12-3 or TRBV12-4 to TRBJ2-3, with 10 bases fitting TRBD2. The J segment lost 0 bases and the V segment lost 7 bases, leaving 13 bases of the junction unmatched. This CDR3 has 18 amino acids. The CDR3 coding sequence is TGTGCCAGCACTAGCGGGGGCTCAGCTTTCCTTAGCACAGATACGCAGTATTTT. It yields the protein CASTSGGSAFLSTDTQYF.

This chain links TRBV6-1 with TRBJ2-4; D possibly matches TRBD1 or TRBD2 (5 bases each). Trimming shortened V by 1 base and J by 7 bases, and 14 bases separated the two germline ends. Germline loops: CDR1 MNHNS, CDR2 SASEGT. This CDR3 is 15 amino acids long. The CDR3 here is CASSEVGTPGNIQYF. In nucleotides, the CDR3 is TGTGCCAGCAGTGAAGTCGGGACCCCCGGGAACATTCAGTACTTC.

There are many counts of this clonotype. The V and J genes are TRBV3-1 and TRBJ1-1, with D unclear. Germline assignment: CDR1 LGHDT and CDR2 YNNKEL (reference sequence). The CDR3 loop spans 13 amino acids. Deletions cut 2 bases from V and 5 bases from J, with 9 bases between. CDR3 sequence: CASSQWSVTEAFF. Written as DNA, the CDR3 is TGTGCCAGCAGCCAATGGTCGGTGACTGAAGCTTTCTTT.